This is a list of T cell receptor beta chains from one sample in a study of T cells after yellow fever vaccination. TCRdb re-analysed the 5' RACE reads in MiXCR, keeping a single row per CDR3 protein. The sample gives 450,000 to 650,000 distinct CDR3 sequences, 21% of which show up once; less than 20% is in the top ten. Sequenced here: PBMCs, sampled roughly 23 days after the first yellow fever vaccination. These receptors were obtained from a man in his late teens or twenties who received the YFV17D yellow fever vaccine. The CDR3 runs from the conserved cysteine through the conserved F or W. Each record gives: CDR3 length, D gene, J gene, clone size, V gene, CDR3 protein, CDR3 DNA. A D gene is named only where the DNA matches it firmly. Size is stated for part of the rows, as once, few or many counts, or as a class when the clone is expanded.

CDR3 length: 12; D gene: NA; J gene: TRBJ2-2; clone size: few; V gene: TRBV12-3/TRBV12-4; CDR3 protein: CASSFVTGELFF; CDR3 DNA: TGTGCCAGCAGTTTTGTTACCGGGGAGCTGTTTTTT
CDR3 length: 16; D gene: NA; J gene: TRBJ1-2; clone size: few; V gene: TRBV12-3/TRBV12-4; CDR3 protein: CASSFSGNAEDYGYTF; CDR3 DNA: TGTGCCAGCAGTTTTTCAGGGAATGCGGAAGACTATGGCTACACCTTC
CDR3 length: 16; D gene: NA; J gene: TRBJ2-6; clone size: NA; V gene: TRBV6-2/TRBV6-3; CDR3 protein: CASSTPQYSGANVLTF; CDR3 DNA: TGTGCCAGCAGCACACCCCAGTACTCTGGGGCCAACGTCCTGACTTTC
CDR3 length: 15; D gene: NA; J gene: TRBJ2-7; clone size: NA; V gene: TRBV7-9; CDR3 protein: CASSLVGISSYEQYF; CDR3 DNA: TGTGCCAGCAGCTTAGTGGGGATTAGCTCCTACGAGCAGTACTTC
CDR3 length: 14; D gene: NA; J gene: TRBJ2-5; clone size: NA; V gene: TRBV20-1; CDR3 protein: CSAPPPPGQETQYF; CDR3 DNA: TGCAGTGCTCCCCCACCCCCGGGGCAAGAGACCCAGTACTTC
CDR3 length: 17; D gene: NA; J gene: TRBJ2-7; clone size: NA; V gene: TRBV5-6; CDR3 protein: CASSPRFPQGRTYEQYF; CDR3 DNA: TGTGCCAGCAGCCCCAGGTTCCCGCAGGGACGGACCTACGAGCAGTACTTC
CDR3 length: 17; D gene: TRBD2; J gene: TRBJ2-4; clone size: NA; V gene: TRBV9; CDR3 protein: CASSVGSQRGAKNIQYF; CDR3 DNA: TGTGCCAGCAGCGTAGGGTCCCAGCGGGGGGCGAAAAACATTCAGTACTTC
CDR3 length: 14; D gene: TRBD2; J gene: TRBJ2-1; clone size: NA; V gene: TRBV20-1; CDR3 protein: CSAGGTSGYNEQFF; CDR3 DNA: TGCAGTGCAGGGGGGACTAGCGGTTACAATGAGCAGTTCTTC
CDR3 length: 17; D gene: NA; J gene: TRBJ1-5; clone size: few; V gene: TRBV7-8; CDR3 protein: CASSTGPTLNSNQPQHF; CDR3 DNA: TGTGCCAGCAGCACGGGACCTACACTAAATAGCAATCAGCCCCAGCATTTT
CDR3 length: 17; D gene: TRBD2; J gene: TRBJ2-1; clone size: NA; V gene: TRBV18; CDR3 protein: CASSRSGMRLAGVEQFF; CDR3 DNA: TGTGCCAGCTCCCGTTCGGGTATGAGACTAGCGGGGGTCGAGCAGTTCTTC
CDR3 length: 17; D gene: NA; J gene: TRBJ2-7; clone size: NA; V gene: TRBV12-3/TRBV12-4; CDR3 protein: CASSLSTRRGETYEQYF; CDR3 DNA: TGTGCCAGCAGTTTGTCCACTCGGCGGGGAGAAACCTACGAGCAGTACTTC
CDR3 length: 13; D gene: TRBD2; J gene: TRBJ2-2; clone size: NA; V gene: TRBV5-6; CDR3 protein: CASSYGTIKELFF; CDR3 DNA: TGTGCCAGCAGCTACGGGACTATCAAGGAGCTGTTTTTT
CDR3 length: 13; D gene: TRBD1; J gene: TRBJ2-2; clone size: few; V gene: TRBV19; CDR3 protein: CATPDRGTGELFF; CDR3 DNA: TGTGCCACCCCCGACAGGGGCACGGGGGAGCTGTTTTTT
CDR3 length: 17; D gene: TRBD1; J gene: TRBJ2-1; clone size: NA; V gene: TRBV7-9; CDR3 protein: CASRILQGLSSYNEQFF; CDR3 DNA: TGTGCCAGCAGAATTCTACAGGGGCTGAGCTCCTACAATGAGCAGTTCTTC
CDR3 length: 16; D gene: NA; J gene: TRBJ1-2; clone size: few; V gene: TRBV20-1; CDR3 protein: CSAQSPPQDLSDGYTF; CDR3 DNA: TGCAGTGCCCAGAGCCCCCCGCAGGACCTCTCGGATGGCTACACCTTC
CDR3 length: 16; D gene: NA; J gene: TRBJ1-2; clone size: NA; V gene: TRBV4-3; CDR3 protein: CASSQASLGANYGYTF; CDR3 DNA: TGCGCCAGCAGCCAAGCTTCTCTGGGGGCTAACTATGGCTACACCTTC
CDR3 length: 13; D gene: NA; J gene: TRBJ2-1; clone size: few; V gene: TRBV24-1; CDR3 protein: CATRLDDYNEQFF; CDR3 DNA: TGTGCCACCCGGCTAGACGACTACAATGAGCAGTTCTTC
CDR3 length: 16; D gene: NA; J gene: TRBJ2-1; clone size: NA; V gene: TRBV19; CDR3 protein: CASSIKGSGFYNEQFF; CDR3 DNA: TGTGCCAGTAGTATAAAGGGGAGCGGGTTCTACAATGAGCAGTTCTTC
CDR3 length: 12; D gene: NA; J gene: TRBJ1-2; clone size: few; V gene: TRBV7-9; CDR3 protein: CASSPSFYGYTF; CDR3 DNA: TGTGCCAGCAGCCCATCTTTCTATGGCTACACCTTC
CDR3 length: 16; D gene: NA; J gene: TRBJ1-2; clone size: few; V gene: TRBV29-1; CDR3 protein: CSVEDRSRSGRSGYTF; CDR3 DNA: TGCAGCGTTGAAGATCGTAGCAGGTCGGGGCGTAGTGGCTACACCTTC
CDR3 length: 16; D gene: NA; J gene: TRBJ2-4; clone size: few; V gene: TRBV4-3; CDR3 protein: CASSQVNRAAKNIQYF; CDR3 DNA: TGCGCCAGCAGCCAAGTGAACAGGGCAGCCAAAAACATTCAGTACTTC
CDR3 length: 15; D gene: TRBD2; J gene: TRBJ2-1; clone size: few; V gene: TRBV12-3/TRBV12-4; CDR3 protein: CASSPSGGVRNEQFF; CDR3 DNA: TGTGCCAGCAGCCCGAGCGGGGGGGTTCGGAATGAGCAGTTCTTC
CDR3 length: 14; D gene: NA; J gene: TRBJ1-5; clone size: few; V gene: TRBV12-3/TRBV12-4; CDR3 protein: CASSFSRGRQPQHF; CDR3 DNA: TGTGCCAGCAGTTTCTCCCGGGGCAGGCAGCCCCAGCATTTT
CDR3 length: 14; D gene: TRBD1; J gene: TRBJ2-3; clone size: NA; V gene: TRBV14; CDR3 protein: CASSQETGLGTQYF; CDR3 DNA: TGTGCCAGCAGCCAAGAGACAGGGCTTGGTACGCAGTATTTT
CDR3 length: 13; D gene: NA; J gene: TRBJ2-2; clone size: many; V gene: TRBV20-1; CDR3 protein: CSAPRAGAGELFF; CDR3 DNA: TGCAGTGCACCGAGAGCCGGGGCCGGGGAGCTGTTTTTT
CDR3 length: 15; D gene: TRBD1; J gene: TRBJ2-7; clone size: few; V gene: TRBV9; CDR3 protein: CASSVSGTGDHEQYF; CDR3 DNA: TGTGCCAGCAGCGTGTCCGGGACAGGGGACCACGAGCAGTACTTC
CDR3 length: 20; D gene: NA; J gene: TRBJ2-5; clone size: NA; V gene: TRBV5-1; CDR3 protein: CASSPPAEVRAAGRRETQYF; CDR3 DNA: TGCGCCAGCAGCCCTCCCGCTGAGGTCCGAGCCGCCGGACGCAGGGAGACCCAGTACTTC
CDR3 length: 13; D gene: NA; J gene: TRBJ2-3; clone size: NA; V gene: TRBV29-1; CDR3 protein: CSVVKRSTDTQYF; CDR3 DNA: TGCAGCGTTGTTAAGCGAAGTACAGATACGCAGTATTTT
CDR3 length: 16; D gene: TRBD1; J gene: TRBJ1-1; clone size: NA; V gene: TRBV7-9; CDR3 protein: CASSPNRQGLDTEAFF; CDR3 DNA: TGTGCCAGCAGCCCAAATCGACAGGGATTGGACACTGAAGCTTTCTTT
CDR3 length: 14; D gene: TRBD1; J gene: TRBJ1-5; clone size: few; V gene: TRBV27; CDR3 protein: CASRTGVIGQPQHF; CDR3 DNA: TGTGCCAGCAGGACAGGGGTTATTGGTCAGCCCCAGCATTTT
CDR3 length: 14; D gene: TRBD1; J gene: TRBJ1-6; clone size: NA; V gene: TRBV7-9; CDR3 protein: CASSYRDRSSPLHF; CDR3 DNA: TGTGCCAGCAGCTACCGGGACAGAAGTTCACCCCTCCACTTT
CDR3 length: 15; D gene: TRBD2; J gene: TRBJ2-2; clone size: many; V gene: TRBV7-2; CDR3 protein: CASSLGVAGGGELFF; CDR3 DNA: TGTGCCAGCAGCTTAGGAGTAGCGGGGGGCGGGGAGCTGTTTTTT
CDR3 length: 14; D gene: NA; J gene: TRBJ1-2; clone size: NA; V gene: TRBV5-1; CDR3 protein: CASSLYEGSYGYTF; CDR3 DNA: TGCGCCAGCAGCTTGTATGAGGGATCCTATGGCTACACCTTC
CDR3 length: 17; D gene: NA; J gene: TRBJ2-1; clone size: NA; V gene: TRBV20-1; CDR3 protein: CSARRTLGSFYDNEQFF; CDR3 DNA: TGCAGTGCTAGAAGGACATTGGGGTCCTTCTACGACAATGAGCAGTTCTTC
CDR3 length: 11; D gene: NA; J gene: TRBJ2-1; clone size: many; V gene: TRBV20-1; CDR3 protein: CSARSYNEQFF; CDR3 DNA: TGCAGTGCTCGAAGCTACAATGAGCAGTTCTTC
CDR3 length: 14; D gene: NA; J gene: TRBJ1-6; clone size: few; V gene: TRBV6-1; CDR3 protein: CASSRTDGDSPLHF; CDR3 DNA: TGTGCCAGCAGTCGGACGGATGGGGATTCACCCCTCCACTTT
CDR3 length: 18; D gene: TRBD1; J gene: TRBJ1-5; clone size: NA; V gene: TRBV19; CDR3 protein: CASARTAWRTDRDQPQHF; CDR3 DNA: TGTGCCAGTGCGCGAACCGCCTGGCGGACGGACAGGGATCAGCCCCAGCATTTT
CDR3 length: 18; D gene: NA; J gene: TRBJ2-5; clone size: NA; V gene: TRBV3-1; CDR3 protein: CASSQVSRGWVYSETQYF; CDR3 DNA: TGTGCCAGCAGCCAAGTCTCACGGGGCTGGGTTTATTCGGAGACCCAGTACTTC
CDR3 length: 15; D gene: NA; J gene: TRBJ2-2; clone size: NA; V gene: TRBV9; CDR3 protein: CASSVGPGNTGELFF; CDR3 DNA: TGTGCCAGCAGCGTAGGACCAGGGAACACCGGGGAGCTGTTTTTT
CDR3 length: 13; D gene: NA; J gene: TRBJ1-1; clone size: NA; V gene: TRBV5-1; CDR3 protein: CASSGSGFGEAFF; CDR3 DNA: TGCGCCAGCAGCGGATCAGGTTTTGGCGAAGCTTTCTTT